This T cell receptor beta chain was found in a study of blood T cell repertoires in COVID-19. Trimming cost V 5 bases and J 6 bases, with 16 bases left between them. CDR1 is SGHTA, CDR2 FQGNSA, per germline. The CDR3 spans 14 residues. The data were produced by immunoSEQ multiplex PCR, yet TCRdb's version contains in-frame clones alone and is incomplete. The table has 25,000 to 30,000 clones, approximately 76% seen once; the top ten hold about 40%. This receptor was taken from a man between 65 and 85 years old with acute or convalescent COVID-19. Sequencing was performed on peripheral blood. V is TRBV7-2 and J is TRBJ1-1; D remains unclear. CDR3 region: CASSVQMRSAEAFF. The CDR3 coding sequence is TGTGCCAGCAGCGTGCAGATGAGGTCCGCTGAAGCTTTCTTT.